This TCR beta chain is drawn from a study of cytomegalovirus exposure and HLA in healthy donors. Study-level background: A prior study identified approximately 120 million unique TCR beta sequences from 150 million to 200 million T cells. The study, taken as a whole, reports: Highly shared variants forming one cluster were likely a sequencing artifact.

Primers included in the PCR were 60 Vbeta and 13 Jbeta primers. Some clones are missing from TCRdb's copy, which holds only in-frame ones; the method was immunoSEQ multiplex PCR. In the table there are some 91,000 clones, approximately 78% of which are singletons. To note about this clone: Antigen unknown.

CDR1 GTSNPN and CDR2 SVGIG come from the germline V gene (reference sequence). This CDR3 contains 14 residues. V trimming: 4 bases; J trimming: 2 bases; junction bases outside the gene matches: 8. The J gene is TRBJ2-7, the V gene TRBV30, with 7 bases matching TRBD1. This receptor was taken from a woman aged 60-75 years in good health and CMV-seronegative. Sequencing was performed on PBMCs. In DNA form, the CDR3 reads TGTGCCTGGAATGACAGGGTAATTACCTACGAGCAGTACTTC. It encodes CAWNDRVITYEQYF. Combining the CDR3 with reference TRBV30 and TRBJ2-7 gives the whole variable domain SQTIHQWPATLVQPVGSPLSLECTVEGTSNPNLYWYRQAAGRGLQLLFYSVGIGQISSEVPQNLSASRPQDRQFILSSKKLLLSDSGFYLCAWNDRVITYEQYFGPGTRLTVT.